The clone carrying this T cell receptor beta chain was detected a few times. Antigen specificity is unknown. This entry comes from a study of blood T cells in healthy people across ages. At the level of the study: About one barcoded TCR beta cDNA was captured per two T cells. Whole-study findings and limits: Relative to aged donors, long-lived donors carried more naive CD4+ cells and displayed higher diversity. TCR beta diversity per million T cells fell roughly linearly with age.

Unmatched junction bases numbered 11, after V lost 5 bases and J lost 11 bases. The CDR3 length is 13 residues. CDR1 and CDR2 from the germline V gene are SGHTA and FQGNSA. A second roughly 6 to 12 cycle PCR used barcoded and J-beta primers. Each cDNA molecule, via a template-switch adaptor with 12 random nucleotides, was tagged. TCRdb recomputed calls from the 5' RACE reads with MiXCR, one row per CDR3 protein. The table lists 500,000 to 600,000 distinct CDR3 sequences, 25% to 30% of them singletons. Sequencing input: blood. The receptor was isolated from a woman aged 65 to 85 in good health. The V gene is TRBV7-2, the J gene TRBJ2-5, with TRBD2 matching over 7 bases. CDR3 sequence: CASSPRASGRQYF. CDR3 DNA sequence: TGTGCCAGCAGCCCTAGGGCTAGCGGTCGGCAGTACTTC.